These 20 T cell receptor beta chains were sequenced from one sample in a study of blood T cell repertoires in COVID-19. Profiled with immunoSEQ multiplex PCR; TCRdb holds only in-frame clones, not every one. The sample contains 200,000 to 250,000 clones, approximately 84% of which appear only once. Sequencing was done on a sample of peripheral blood. These receptors were obtained from a woman in her 50s with active or convalescent COVID-19.

The chain joins TRBV19 to TRBJ1-1; TRBD1 matches at 8 bases. With 3 bases clipped from V and 5 bases from J, the junction kept 14 bases outside the gene matches. Germline CDR1 and CDR2: LNHDA and SQIVND (reference sequence). The CDR3 has 17 residues. For the CDR3, the DNA is TGTGCCAGTAGTATCGGGGTCCAATTCACAGGGGGAACTGAAGCTTTCTTT. Translated, it gives CASSIGVQFTGGTEAFF.

This sequence joins TRBV4-1 and TRBJ2-1, with D perhaps matching TRBD2 (6 bases). Trimming shortened V by 4 bases and J by 8 bases, and 15 bases separated the two germline ends. The CDR3 totals 14 residues. Germline V gene lookup returns CDR1 MGHRA and CDR2 YSYEKL. CDR3 protein: CASSRGGGSDEQFF. Written as DNA, the CDR3 is TGCGCCAGCAGCCGCGGCGGAGGGAGCGATGAGCAGTTCTTC.

The genes are TRBV19 and TRBJ1-2; a possible D gene is TRBD1 (5 bases). With 6 bases removed from V and 6 bases from J, the gap between germline ends came to 14 bases. This CDR3 contains 13 residues. CDR1 LNHDA and CDR2 SQIVND come from the germline V gene (reference sequence). CDR3 nucleotide sequence: TGTGCCAGTAGCCCAAGACAGTACCATGGCTACACCTTC. Its translation is CASSPRQYHGYTF.

J is TRBJ2-1 and V is TRBV29-1, with 8 bases matching TRBD2. The germline gives CDR1 SQVTM, CDR2 ANQGSEA. This CDR3 region has 11 residues. Trimming removed 3 bases from V and 12 bases from J; junction bases left unmatched: 4. CDR3 sequence reads: CSVDPAGGQFF. Here the CDR3 DNA reads TGCAGCGTTGATCCGGCGGGGGGGCAGTTCTTC.

There are a few counts of this clone. The rearrangement uses TRBV2 and TRBJ1-1; D is unclear. V lost 7 bases and J 5 bases, leaving 20 bases between the germline ends. There are 15 residues in the CDR3. Germline V gene data show CDR1 as SNHLY and CDR2 as FYNNEI. CDR3 coding DNA: TGTGCCAGCATCCCCCTGGTGTCAGGAATGACTGAAGCTTTCTTT. Translating it yields CASIPLVSGMTEAFF.

This chain joins TRBV6-5 and TRBJ1-2; D uncertain. The CDR3 totals 14 residues. Germline CDR1 and CDR2: MNHEY and SVGAGI. V was cut by 5 bases and J by 0 bases, with 10 bases left in between. CDR3 sequence (DNA): TGTGCCAGCAGTCCTTTTCAGGCTAACTATGGCTACACCTTC. As protein: CASSPFQANYGYTF.

The CDR3 nucleotides read TGTGCCAGCGGTCAAATTGCCAATCAGCCCCAGCATTTT. Protein sequence: CASGQIANQPQHF. V is TRBV19 and J is TRBJ1-5; D gene uncertain. In germline, CDR1 is LNHDA, CDR2 SQIVND (reference sequence). Trimming took 9 bases from V and 3 from J, leaving 12 bases between them. The CDR3 has 13 amino acids.

This clone was counted once. The V and J genes are TRBV4-1 and TRBJ2-1, with 10 bases that match TRBD2. The V gene end was trimmed by 4 bases and the J gene end by 0 bases; junction bases not matched to a gene: 9. CDR1 is MGHRA and CDR2 is YSYEKL in the germline V gene. This CDR3 has 18 residues. The DNA of the CDR3 is TGCGCCAGCAGCCTCCTAATAGCGGGAGGTGACTCCTACAATGAGCAGTTCTTC. This encodes CASSLLIAGGDSYNEQFF.

The V and J genes are TRBV6-1 and TRBJ1-5, with D uncertain. CDR3 length: 15 amino acids. Germline CDR1 reads MNHNS; CDR2 reads SASEGT. The ends were cut back, 2 bases at V and 0 bases at J, with 8 bases in the middle. The CDR3 is CASSEYQYSNQPQHF. The CDR3, as DNA: TGTGCCAGCAGTGAATATCAGTATAGCAATCAGCCCCAGCATTTT.

V and J are TRBV2 and TRBJ2-5; weak D call: TRBD2 (5 bases). The CDR3 runs 11 residues. V lost 7 bases and J lost 3, with 6 bases in between. The germline CDR1 and CDR2 sequences are SNHLY and FYNNEI. The CDR3 loop reads CASKLEETQYF. In nucleotides, the CDR3 is TGTGCCAGCAAACTAGAAGAGACCCAGTACTTC.

The chain couples TRBV18 to TRBJ2-1, with 7 bases fitting TRBD2. The V gene end was trimmed by 6 bases and the J gene end by 5 bases; junction bases not matched to a gene: 4. CDR1 is KGHSH, CDR2 LQKENI, per germline. The CDR3 is made up of 13 amino acids. CDR3 region: CASSPSGNNEQFF. The CDR3 nucleotides are TGTGCCAGCTCCCCCAGCGGGAACAATGAGCAGTTCTTC.

The V call is TRBV6-5, the J call TRBJ2-7, with TRBD1 matching 7 bases. Germline values: CDR1 MNHEY, CDR2 SVGAGI. The CDR3 extends over 15 amino acids. V shed 3 bases and J 5 bases; nucleotides not matched to a gene: 10. The CDR3 sequence is CASSYGALGTDEQYF. The CDR3 DNA sequence: TGTGCCAGCAGTTATGGGGCTTTGGGGACAGACGAGCAGTACTTC.

The chain is built from TRBV5-1 and TRBJ2-3, with D tentatively TRBD2 (5 bases). The germline V and J ends were trimmed by 0 bases and 6 bases, with 8 bases remaining between them. This CDR3 has 13 amino acids. The germline V gene encodes CDR1 SGHRS and CDR2 YFSETQ. The CDR3 sequence: CASSLGSGDTQYF. In DNA, the CDR3 is TGCGCCAGCAGCTTGGGCTCGGGGGATACGCAGTATTTT.

The chain is built from TRBV20-1 and TRBJ2-3, with D possibly TRBD2 on 6 matching bases. Germline lookup yields CDR1 DFQATT and CDR2 SNEGSKA (reference sequence). The germline V and J ends were trimmed by 3 bases and 6 bases, with 19 bases remaining between them. The CDR3 covers 15 residues. The CDR3 spells CSASDVSGYVDTQYF. CDR3 bases: TGCAGTGCTAGTGATGTGAGCGGGTACGTGGATACGCAGTATTTT.

The V and J genes are TRBV3-1 (or the pseudogene TRBV3-2) and TRBJ2-4, with 9 bases lining up with TRBD1. V dropped 7 bases and J dropped 10; count of bases not matched to a gene: 23. The CDR3 is 18 residues long. The germline V gene encodes CDR1 LGHDT and CDR2 YNNKEL (reference sequence). CDR3 sequence reads: CASKGGKSGTGRQTIQYF. The CDR3 region has the DNA TGTGCCAGCAAAGGGGGAAAGTCCGGGACAGGGAGGCAAACAATTCAGTACTTC.

This chain uses TRBV29-1 with TRBJ1-2; 12 positions match TRBD1. The germline gives CDR1 SQVTM, CDR2 ANQGSEA. V dropped 3 bases and J dropped 6; count of bases not matched to a gene: 5. The CDR3 spans 14 residues. The CDR3 region has the DNA TGCAGCGTTGAGGGGGACAGGGGGCCAAATGGCTACACCTTC. It is translated as CSVEGDRGPNGYTF.

This clone was observed at least ten times. This chain uses TRBV2 with TRBJ2-5; 7 bases agree with TRBD2. Unmatched junction bases numbered 6, after V lost 3 bases and J lost 5 bases. This CDR3 has 14 amino acids. CDR1 SNHLY and CDR2 FYNNEI come from the germline V gene. The CDR3 here is CASSDERGGETQYF. The CDR3 DNA follows: TGTGCCAGCAGTGATGAGCGGGGAGGGGAGACCCAGTACTTC.

This clone was detected once. The V call is TRBV24-1, the J call TRBJ1-4, with TRBD1 matching over 9 bases. CDR3 length: 16 residues. J was trimmed by 5 bases and V by 2 bases; bases with no gene match: 5. Germline V gene data show CDR1 as KGHDR and CDR2 as SFDVKD. The CDR3 loop reads CATSDSGTGRNEKLFF. Here the CDR3 DNA reads TGTGCCACCAGTGATTCCGGGACAGGGAGAAATGAAAAACTGTTTTTT.

The chain links TRBV6-5 to TRBJ1-6; 8 nucleotides agree with TRBD1. Losses at the gene ends were 6 bases for V and 8 bases for J; bases not matched to a gene: 3. CDR1 and CDR2 from the germline V gene are MNHEY and SVGAGI. The CDR3 sequence is 13 residues long. CDR3 coding DNA: TGTGCCAGCAGAACAGGGGGAGATTCACCCCTCCACTTT. Amino acids: CASRTGGDSPLHF.

The gene calls are TRBV27 and TRBJ2-7; TRBD2 agrees at 7 bases. The CDR3 runs 15 residues. The trim removed 2 bases at V and 0 bases at J, leaving 4 bases unmatched. Germline values: CDR1 MNHEY, CDR2 SMNVEV (reference sequence). CDR3 sequence: CASSLKGGSSYEQYF. In DNA form, the CDR3 reads TGTGCCAGCAGTTTAAAGGGAGGGAGCTCCTACGAGCAGTACTTC.